These 8 T cell receptor beta chains share one sample of origin, sequenced in a study of blood T cell repertoires in COVID-19. Sequencing was performed with immunoSEQ multiplex PCR; in TCRdb, only in-frame clones are kept and a portion is missing. This table has around 110,000 clones, approximately 87% appearing once. The sequenced material came from peripheral blood. The receptors shown here come from a man aged 30 to 39 with acute or convalescent COVID-19.

The rearrangement links TRBV27 to TRBJ1-4, with 7 bases identical to TRBD1. This CDR3 region has 15 residues. Germline trimming cut 1 base from V and 7 bases from J; bases unmatched to any gene: 6. Germline V CDR1 and CDR2: MNHEY, SMNVEV (reference sequence). CDR3 loop: CASSLYGTESEKLFF. As DNA, the CDR3 is TGTGCCAGCAGTTTATACGGGACAGAAAGTGAAAAACTGTTTTTT. The full variable domain, with the rest looked up from reference TRBV27 and TRBJ1-4, is EAQVTQNPRYLITVTGKKLTVTCSQNMNHEYMSWYRQDPGLGLRQIYYSMNVEVTDKGDVPEGYKVSRKEKRNFPLILESPSPNQTSLYFCASSLYGTESEKLFFGSGTQLSVL.

V is TRBV6-5 and J is TRBJ2-1; TRBD2 agrees at 13 bases. J gave up 6 bases and V 6 bases, and 5 bases lay outside the gene matches. The CDR3 covers 15 residues. The germline CDR1 and CDR2 sequences are MNHEY and SVGAGI. The CDR3 sequence: CASSPTSGRVNEQFF. For the CDR3, the DNA is TGTGCCAGCAGCCCAACTAGCGGGAGGGTCAATGAGCAGTTCTTC.

The V and J genes are TRBV30 and TRBJ2-1; 7 positions match TRBD2. CDR1 and CDR2 (germline): GTSNPN, SVGIG (reference sequence). With V trimmed by 2 bases and J by 2 bases, 3 bases remained unmatched. The CDR3 is 14 residues long. In DNA form, the CDR3 reads TGTGCCTGGAGTAGCGGGACTCCCTACAATGAGCAGTTCTTC. Translated: CAWSSGTPYNEQFF.

The chain links TRBV7-3 to TRBJ1-6; 11 bases are a match to TRBD1. Germline V gene lookup returns CDR1 SGHTA and CDR2 FQGTGA. This CDR3 spans 15 amino acids. The ends lost 5 bases at V and 9 bases at J; junction bases unmatched: 6. This CDR3 is CASSPGGTGGSPLHF. The CDR3 DNA reads as TGTGCCAGCAGCCCCGGAGGGACAGGGGGTTCACCCCTCCACTTT. The full variable domain, its missing parts supplied by reference TRBV7-3 and TRBJ1-6, is GAGVSQTPSNKVTEKGKYVELRCDPISGHTALYWYRQSLGQGPEFLIYFQGTGAADDSGLPNDRFFAVRPEGSVSTLKIQRTERGDSAVYLCASSPGGTGGSPLHFGNGTRLTVT.

The V and J genes are TRBV6-5 and TRBJ1-6, with a weak D call TRBD1 (5 bases). Germline V gene data show CDR1 as MNHEY and CDR2 as SVGAGI. V gave up 7 bases and J gave up 5 bases, with 15 bases separating them. The CDR3 is 15 residues long. The CDR3, as DNA: TGTGCCAGCACCCGCGGGGCGGGAAATAATTCACCCCTCCACTTT. Its translation: CASTRGAGNNSPLHF.

The chain combines TRBV9 with TRBJ1-1; possible D gene TRBD1, 6 bases. Trimming left V 3 bases short and J 4 bases short, with 10 bases between. In germline, CDR1 is SGDLS, CDR2 YYNGEE. This CDR3 spans 13 amino acids. DNA of the CDR3: TGTGCCAGCAGCGAGGGGGGGGGCACTGAAGCTTTCTTT. Residues: CASSEGGGTEAFF.

The J gene is TRBJ2-1, the V gene TRBV29-1; 8 bases fit TRBD1. With 7 bases clipped from V and 0 bases from J, the junction kept 8 bases outside the gene matches. The germline gives CDR1 SQVTM, CDR2 ANQGSEA. This CDR3 contains 15 residues. CDR3 in DNA: TGCAGCGGCGGACAGGGAAAAGACTCCTACAATGAGCAGTTCTTC. Protein product: CSGGQGKDSYNEQFF.

This clone has just a few counts. J is TRBJ2-7 and V is TRBV4-1; D is ambiguous. CDR3 length: 14 amino acids. Trimming stripped 1 base from V and 4 bases from J, with 11 bases between. The germline CDR1 and CDR2 sequences are MGHRA and YSYEKL. In DNA, the CDR3 is TGCGCCAGCAGCCAAGTAATTTTCGGTTACGAGCAGTACGTC. Translation gives CASSQVIFGYEQYV.